The entry below describes one T cell receptor (beta chain). Its target is not known. Staining for CD45RO/CCR7/CD25/CD127/CD95/CD27 allowed sorting of CD4+ naive, central memory, regulatory and stem cell-like memory cells. The V gene's germline CDR1 is SGHDN and CDR2 FVKESK. CDR3 length: 16 residues. V lost 4 bases to trimming and J lost 7 bases; unmatched junction nucleotides: 13. The entry originates in a study of beta chain features in type 1 diabetes. All of the isolated RNA was reverse transcribed, so expressed TCRB transcripts were sequenced. Sequencing was performed with immunoSEQ multiplex PCR; in TCRdb, only in-frame clones are kept and a portion is missing. Of roughly 45,000 clones listed, roughly 45% are singletons. General study findings and limits: In all four CD4+ subsets, TCRB CDR3 length was significantly, moderately reduced in type 1 diabetes.

The clonotype comes from a woman aged 30 to 39 in good health. The V and J genes are TRBV14 and TRBJ2-7; TRBD1 agrees at 10 bases. Sequencing was done on a sample of stem cell memory CD4+ T cells from blood. This chain's CDR3 is CASSLEGTGVLGEQYF. The DNA of the CDR3 is TGTGCCAGCAGCCTCGAAGGGACAGGGGTGCTGGGGGAGCAGTACTTC.